These 13 T cell receptor beta chains share one sample of origin, sequenced in a study of cytomegalovirus exposure and HLA in healthy donors (dated by TCRdb to the late 2010s). The receptor library was made with the immunoSEQ multiplex PCR assay. For the multiplex PCR, a mixture combining 60 forward primers for TCR Vbeta segments and 13 reverse primers for TCR Jbeta segments was used. TCRdb took over this immuneACCESS table, retaining in-frame rearrangements with V and J assigned. Such tables are incomplete; in checked studies, under half of the missing clones stem from an unresolved V gene, and the remainder is unexplained. The sample has more than 95,000 clones on record, approximately 78% of them singletons. The ten largest make up roughly 11% of the sample. The sample consisted of PBMCs. Receptor source: a man aged 30 to 45 in good health and CMV-seropositive.

The J gene is TRBJ2-1, the V gene TRBV28; 9 bases agree with TRBD2. The CDR3 runs to 14 residues. Unmatched junction bases numbered 4, after V lost 6 bases and J lost 4 bases. Germline-derived CDR1 and CDR2 are MDHEN and SYDVKM. The CDR3 here is CASSLAGFYNEQFF. DNA for the CDR3: TGTGCCAGCAGCCTAGCGGGATTTTACAATGAGCAGTTCTTC.

The chain couples TRBV15 to TRBJ2-5; the match to TRBD2 covers 9 bases. Trimming cost V 6 bases and J 9 bases; bases outside gene matches: 8. Germline-derived CDR1 and CDR2 are LNHNV and YYDKDF (reference sequence). The CDR3 is made up of 13 amino acids. The CDR3 DNA reads as TGTGCCACCAGTCCCGCGGGAGGGCCCTCCCAGTACTTC. This codes for CATSPAGGPSQYF.

A single count supports this clone. The genes are TRBV6-1 and TRBJ2-7, with no clear D. Trimming shortened V by 10 bases and J by 5 bases, and 12 bases separated the two germline ends. From germline, CDR1 is MNHNS and CDR2 SASEGT. This CDR3 is built from 11 residues. Here the CDR3 DNA reads TGTGCCACCCAAACTATAAACGAGCAGTACTTC. It specifies CATQTINEQYF.

This chain uses TRBV9 with TRBJ2-1, with D possibly TRBD1 on 6 matching bases. The CDR3 spans 16 residues. Germline V gene lookup returns CDR1 SGDLS and CDR2 YYNGEE. V lost 0 bases and J lost 0, with 10 bases in between. In DNA form, the CDR3 reads TGTGCCAGCAGCGTAGAGGGGGACGGCTCCTACAATGAGCAGTTCTTC. Its protein is CASSVEGDGSYNEQFF.

The chain uses TRBV2 and TRBJ2-7; 7 bases agree with TRBD2. This CDR3 comprises 15 residues. CDR1 and CDR2 (germline): SNHLY, FYNNEI. The V and J ends lost 4 bases and 6 bases, in that order; junction bases with no gene match: 12. The CDR3 here is CASSAFGGSFGEQYF. For the CDR3, the DNA is TGTGCCAGCAGTGCCTTTGGCGGGAGTTTCGGCGAGCAGTACTTC. Together with reference TRBV2 and TRBJ2-7, the CDR3 gives the full variable domain: EPEVTQTPSHQVTQMGQEVILRCVPISNHLYFYWYRQILGQKVEFLVSFYNNEISEKSEIFDDQFSVERPDGSNFTLKIRSTKLEDSAMYFCASSAFGGSFGEQYFGPGTRLTVT.

The chain joins TRBV6-6 to TRBJ2-7, with 9 positions matching TRBD2. J gave up 1 base and V 4 bases, and 5 bases lay outside the gene matches. In germline, CDR1 is MNHNY, CDR2 SVGAGI (reference sequence). CDR3 length: 15 residues. The CDR3 DNA sequence: TGTGCCAGCAGTTGGCTAGCGGGGCGTTCCTACGAGCAGTACTTC. Protein sequence: CASSWLAGRSYEQYF.

This chain connects TRBV11-1 to TRBJ2-7; 11 nucleotides match TRBD1. The CDR3 length is 14 residues. Germline assignment: CDR1 SGHAT and CDR2 FQDESV (reference sequence). Unmatched junction bases numbered 3, after V lost 5 bases and J lost 3 bases. CDR3 sequence: CASSLGTGGYEQYF. As DNA, the CDR3 is TGTGCCAGCAGCCTAGGGACAGGGGGCTACGAGCAGTACTTC.

The chain combines TRBV7-9 with TRBJ1-5; 9 bases agree with TRBD1. Looked up from germline, CDR1 is SEHNR and CDR2 is FQNEAQ (reference sequence). CDR3 size: 14 residues. V shed 4 bases, J shed 7 bases, and the junction held 5 bases outside the gene matches. CDR3 sequence (DNA): TGTGCCAGCAGCTCACCGGGACAGGGCCAGCCCCAGCATTTT. Its protein product is CASSSPGQGQPQHF.

The chain carries TRBV7-8 and TRBJ2-3; D remains unclear. Trimming removed 7 bases at V and 8 bases at J, with 16 bases between. Germline V gives CDR1 SGHVS, CDR2 FQNEAQ. The CDR3 runs 13 residues. In DNA form, the CDR3 reads TGTGCCAGCACCCCCGGCTGGGCTGGTACGCAGTATTTT. Its protein is CASTPGWAGTQYF.

This clone has a handful of counts. The V gene is TRBV6-1, the J gene TRBJ1-2; D might be TRBD1 (5 bases). Trimming took off 2 bases at V and 2 bases at J, with 9 bases between the two ends. Germline V gives CDR1 MNHNS, CDR2 SASEGT. The CDR3 is made up of 14 amino acids. The CDR3 nucleotides read TGTGCCAGCAGTGAACAGGGCTTCAACTATGGCTACACCTTC. It codes for CASSEQGFNYGYTF.

This clone showed up just once. The J gene is TRBJ2-5, the V gene TRBV2; D perhaps matches TRBD1 (6 bases). This CDR3 is 13 amino acids long. Germline V gene sequence: CDR1 SNHLY, CDR2 FYNNEI. Trimming left V 8 bases short and J 7 bases short, with 17 bases between. The CDR3 DNA sequence: TGTGCCAGCCCCCGGGACATCGTAGGGACCCAGTACTTC. Its protein is CASPRDIVGTQYF.

This clone occurred a few times. The chain combines TRBV4-3 with TRBJ2-5; 9 bases line up with TRBD2. The trim removed 0 bases at V and 5 bases at J, leaving 4 bases unmatched. Germline loops: CDR1 LGHNA, CDR2 YSLEER. The CDR3 totals 15 residues. CDR3: CASSQDGRGGETQYF. The CDR3 coding sequence is TGCGCCAGCAGCCAAGACGGGCGGGGGGGGGAGACCCAGTACTTC.

The chain has TRBV7-2 and TRBJ2-5; 9 bases are a match to TRBD2. Germline V lookup: CDR1 SGHTA, CDR2 FQGNSA. Trimming at V came to 5 bases and at J to 5 bases, leaving 6 bases not matched to a gene. This CDR3 has 14 amino acids. The CDR3 nucleotides read TGTGCCAGCAGCCGGGGACTAGCCCAGGAGACCCAGTACTTC. Amino acids: CASSRGLAQETQYF.